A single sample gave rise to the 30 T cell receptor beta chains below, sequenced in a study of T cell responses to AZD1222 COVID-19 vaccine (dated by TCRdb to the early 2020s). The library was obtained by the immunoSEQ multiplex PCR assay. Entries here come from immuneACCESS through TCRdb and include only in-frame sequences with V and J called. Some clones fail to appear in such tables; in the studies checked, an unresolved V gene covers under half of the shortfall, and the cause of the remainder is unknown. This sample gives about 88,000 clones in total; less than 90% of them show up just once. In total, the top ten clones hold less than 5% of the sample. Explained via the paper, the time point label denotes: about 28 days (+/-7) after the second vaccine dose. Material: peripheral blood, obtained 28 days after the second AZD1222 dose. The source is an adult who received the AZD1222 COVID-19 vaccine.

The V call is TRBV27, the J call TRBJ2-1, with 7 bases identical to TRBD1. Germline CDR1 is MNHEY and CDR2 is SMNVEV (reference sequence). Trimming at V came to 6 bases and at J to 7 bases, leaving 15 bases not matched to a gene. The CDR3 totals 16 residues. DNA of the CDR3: TGTGCCAGCAGGTCCGGGACAGCCACGTTTGGGAATGAGCAGTTCTTC. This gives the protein CASRSGTATFGNEQFF.

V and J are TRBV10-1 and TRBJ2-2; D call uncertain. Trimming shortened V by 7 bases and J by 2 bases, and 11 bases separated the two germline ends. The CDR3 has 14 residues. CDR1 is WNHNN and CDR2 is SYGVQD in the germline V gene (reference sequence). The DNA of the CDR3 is TGCGCCAGCAAGAGTGATCTAAACACCGGGGAGCTGTTTTTT. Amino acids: CASKSDLNTGELFF.

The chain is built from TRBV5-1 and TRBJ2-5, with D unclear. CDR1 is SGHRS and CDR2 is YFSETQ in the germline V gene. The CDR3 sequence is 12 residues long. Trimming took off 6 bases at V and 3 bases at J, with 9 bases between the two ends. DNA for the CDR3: TGCGCCAGCACCTTCAATGAAGAGACCCAGTACTTC. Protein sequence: CASTFNEETQYF.

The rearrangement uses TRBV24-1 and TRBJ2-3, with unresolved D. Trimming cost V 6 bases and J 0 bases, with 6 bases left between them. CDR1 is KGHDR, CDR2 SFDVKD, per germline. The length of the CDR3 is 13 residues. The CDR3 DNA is TGTGCCACCAGTTCGACTAGCACAGATACGCAGTATTTT. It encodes CATSSTSTDTQYF.

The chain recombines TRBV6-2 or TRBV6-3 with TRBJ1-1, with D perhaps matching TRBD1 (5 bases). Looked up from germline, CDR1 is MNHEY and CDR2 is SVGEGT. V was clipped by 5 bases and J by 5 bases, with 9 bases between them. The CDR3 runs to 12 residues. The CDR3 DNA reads TGTGCCAGCAGTCCAGGGTTGACTGAAGCTTTCTTT. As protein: CASSPGLTEAFF.

CDR3 nucleotide sequence: TGCGCCAGCAGCTTTTTCGGAGACTCTGGAAACACCATATATTTT. It is translated as CASSFFGDSGNTIYF. The genes are TRBV5-1 and TRBJ1-3; D not certain. Germline V gives CDR1 SGHRS, CDR2 YFSETQ. The CDR3 is made up of 15 amino acids. The ends were cut back, 2 bases at V and 0 bases at J, with 9 bases in the middle.

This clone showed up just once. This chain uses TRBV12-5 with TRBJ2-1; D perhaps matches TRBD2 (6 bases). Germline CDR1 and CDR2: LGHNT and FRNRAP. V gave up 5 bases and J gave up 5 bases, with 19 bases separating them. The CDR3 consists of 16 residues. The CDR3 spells CASGTAPAGRNNEQFF. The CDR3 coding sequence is TGTGCTAGTGGTACCGCGCCGGCGGGGCGAAACAATGAGCAGTTCTTC.

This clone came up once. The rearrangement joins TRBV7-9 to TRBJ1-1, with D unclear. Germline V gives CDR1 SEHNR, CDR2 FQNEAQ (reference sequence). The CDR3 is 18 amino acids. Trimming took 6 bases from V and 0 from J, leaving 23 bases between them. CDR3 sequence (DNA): TGTGCCAGCAGTTCAGGATTGGACGGCAGCTTTATGAACACTGAAGCTTTCTTT. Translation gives CASSSGLDGSFMNTEAFF.

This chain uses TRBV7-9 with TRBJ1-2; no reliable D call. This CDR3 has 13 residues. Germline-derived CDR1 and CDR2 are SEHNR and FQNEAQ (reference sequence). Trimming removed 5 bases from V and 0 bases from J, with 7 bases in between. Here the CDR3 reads CASSLSANYGYTF. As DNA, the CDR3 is TGTGCCAGCAGCCTTTCCGCTAACTATGGCTACACCTTC. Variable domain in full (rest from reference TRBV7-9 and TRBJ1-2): DTGVSQNPRHKITKRGQNVTFRCDPISEHNRLYWYRQTLGQGPEFLTYFQNEAQLEKSRLLSDRFSAERPKGSFSTLEIQRTEQGDSAMYLCASSLSANYGYTFGSGTRLTVV.

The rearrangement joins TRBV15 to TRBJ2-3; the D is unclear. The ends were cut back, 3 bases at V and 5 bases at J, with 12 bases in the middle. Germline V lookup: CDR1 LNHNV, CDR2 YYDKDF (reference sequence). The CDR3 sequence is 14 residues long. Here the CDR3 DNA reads TGTGCCACCAGCAGGGGCTCGGGCAAAGATACGCAGTATTTT. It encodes CATSRGSGKDTQYF.

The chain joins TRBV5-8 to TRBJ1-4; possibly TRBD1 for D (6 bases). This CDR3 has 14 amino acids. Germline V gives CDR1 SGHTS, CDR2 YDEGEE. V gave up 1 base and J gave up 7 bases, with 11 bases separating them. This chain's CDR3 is CASSLMGAGEKLFF. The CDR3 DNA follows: TGTGCCAGCAGCTTGATGGGGGCGGGTGAAAAACTGTTTTTT. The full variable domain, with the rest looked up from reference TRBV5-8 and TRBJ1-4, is EAGVTQSPTHLIKTRGQQATLRCSPISGHTSVYWYQQALGLGLQFLLWYDEGEERNRGNFPPRFSGRQFPNYSSELNVNALELEDSALYLCASSLMGAGEKLFFGSGTQLSVL.

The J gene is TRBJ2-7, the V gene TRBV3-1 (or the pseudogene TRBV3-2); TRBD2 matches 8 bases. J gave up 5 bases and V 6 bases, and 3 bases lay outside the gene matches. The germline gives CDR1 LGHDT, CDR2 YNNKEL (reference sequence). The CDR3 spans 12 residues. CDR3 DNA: TGTGCCAGCAGAGGCGGGAGGCACGAGCAGTACTTC. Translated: CASRGGRHEQYF.

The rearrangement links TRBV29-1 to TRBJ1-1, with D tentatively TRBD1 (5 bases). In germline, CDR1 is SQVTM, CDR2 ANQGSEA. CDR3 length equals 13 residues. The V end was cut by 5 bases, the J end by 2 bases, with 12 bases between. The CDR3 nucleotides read TGCAGCGTTCCAGGGACTGCAAACACTGAAGCTTTCTTT. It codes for CSVPGTANTEAFF.

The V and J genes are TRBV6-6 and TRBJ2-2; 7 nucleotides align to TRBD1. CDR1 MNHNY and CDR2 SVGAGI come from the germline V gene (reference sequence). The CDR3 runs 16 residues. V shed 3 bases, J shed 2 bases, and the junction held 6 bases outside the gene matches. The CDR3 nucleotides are TGTGCCAGCAGTTATTCGACAGGGAGTAACACCGGGGAGCTGTTTTTT. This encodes CASSYSTGSNTGELFF.

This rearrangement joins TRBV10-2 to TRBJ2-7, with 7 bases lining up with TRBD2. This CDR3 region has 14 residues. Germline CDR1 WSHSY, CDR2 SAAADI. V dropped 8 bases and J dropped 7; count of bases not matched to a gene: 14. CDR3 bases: TGCGCCAGCTCCTTGGGGGGACTAACGGGGGAGCAGTACTTC. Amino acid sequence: CASSLGGLTGEQYF.

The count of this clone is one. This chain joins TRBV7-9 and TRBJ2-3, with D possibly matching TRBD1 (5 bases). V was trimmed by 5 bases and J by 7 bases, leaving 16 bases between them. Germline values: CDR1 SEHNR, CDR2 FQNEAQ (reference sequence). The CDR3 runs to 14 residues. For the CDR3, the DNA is TGTGCCAGCAGCCCAACAGGTTACAGGAATACGCAGTATTTT. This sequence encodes CASSPTGYRNTQYF.

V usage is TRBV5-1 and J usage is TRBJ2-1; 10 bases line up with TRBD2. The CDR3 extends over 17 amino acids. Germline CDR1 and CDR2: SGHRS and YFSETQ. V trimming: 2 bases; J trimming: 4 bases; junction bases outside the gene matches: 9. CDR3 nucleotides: TGCGCCAGCAGCTTTTCGCTAGCGGGGGAGCAATACAATGAGCAGTTCTTC. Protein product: CASSFSLAGEQYNEQFF.

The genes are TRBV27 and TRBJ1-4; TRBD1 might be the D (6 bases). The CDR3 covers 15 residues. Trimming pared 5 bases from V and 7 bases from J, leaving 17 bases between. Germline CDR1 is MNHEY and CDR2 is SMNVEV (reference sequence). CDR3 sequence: CASSITGTYGEKLFF. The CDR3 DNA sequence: TGTGCCAGCAGTATAACCGGGACATACGGTGAAAAACTGTTTTTT.

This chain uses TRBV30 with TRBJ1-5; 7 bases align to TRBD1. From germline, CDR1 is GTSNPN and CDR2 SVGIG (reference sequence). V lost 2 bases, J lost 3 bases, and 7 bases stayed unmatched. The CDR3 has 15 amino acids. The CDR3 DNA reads TGTGCCTGGAGTCCCCTGGACAGGATCAATCAGCCCCAGCATTTT. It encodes CAWSPLDRINQPQHF.

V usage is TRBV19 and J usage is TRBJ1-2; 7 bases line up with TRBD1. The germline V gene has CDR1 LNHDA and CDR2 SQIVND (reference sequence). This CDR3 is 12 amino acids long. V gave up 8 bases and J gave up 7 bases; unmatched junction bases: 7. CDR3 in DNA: TGTGCCAGTGAACAGGGGATCACTGGCTACACCTTC. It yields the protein CASEQGITGYTF. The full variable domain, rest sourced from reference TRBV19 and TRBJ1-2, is DGGITQSPKYLFRKEGQNVTLSCEQNLNHDAMYWYRQDPGQGLRLIYYSQIVNDFQKGDIAEGYSVSREKKESFPLTVTSAQKNPTAFYLCASEQGITGYTFGSGTRLTVV.

The CDR3 region is CASRLVEGAANTGELFF. The DNA of the CDR3 is TGTGCCAGTAGACTCGTGGAAGGGGCAGCGAACACCGGGGAGCTGTTTTTT. The chain uses TRBV19 and TRBJ2-2, with D perhaps matching TRBD1 (5 bases). Trimming cost V 6 bases and J 0 bases, with 17 bases left between them. CDR1 and CDR2 (germline): LNHDA, SQIVND (reference sequence). CDR3 size: 17 residues.

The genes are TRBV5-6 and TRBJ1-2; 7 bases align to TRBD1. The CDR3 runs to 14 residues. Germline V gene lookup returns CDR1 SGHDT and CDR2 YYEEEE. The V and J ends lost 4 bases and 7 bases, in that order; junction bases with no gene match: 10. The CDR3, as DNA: TGTGCCAGCAGCCTCGAGGACAGGAACCGTGGCTACACCTTC. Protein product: CASSLEDRNRGYTF.

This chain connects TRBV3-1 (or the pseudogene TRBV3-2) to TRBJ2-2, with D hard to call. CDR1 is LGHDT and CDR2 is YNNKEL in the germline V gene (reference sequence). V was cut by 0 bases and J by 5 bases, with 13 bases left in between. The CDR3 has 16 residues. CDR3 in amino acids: CASSQESGSMTGELFF. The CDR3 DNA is TGTGCCAGCAGCCAAGAGAGTGGTTCTATGACCGGGGAGCTGTTTTTT.

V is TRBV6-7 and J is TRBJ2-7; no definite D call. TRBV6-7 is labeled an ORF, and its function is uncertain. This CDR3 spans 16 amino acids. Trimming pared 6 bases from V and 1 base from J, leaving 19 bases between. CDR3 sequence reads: CASSHRAHGPSYEQYF. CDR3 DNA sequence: TGTGCCAGCAGCCACCGGGCTCACGGACCTTCCTACGAGCAGTACTTC.

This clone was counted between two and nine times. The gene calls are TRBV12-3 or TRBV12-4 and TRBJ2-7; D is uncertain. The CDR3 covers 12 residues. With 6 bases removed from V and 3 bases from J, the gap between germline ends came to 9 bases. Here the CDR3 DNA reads TGTGCCAGCAGCCTGGGCGACTACGAGCAGTACTTC. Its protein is CASSLGDYEQYF.

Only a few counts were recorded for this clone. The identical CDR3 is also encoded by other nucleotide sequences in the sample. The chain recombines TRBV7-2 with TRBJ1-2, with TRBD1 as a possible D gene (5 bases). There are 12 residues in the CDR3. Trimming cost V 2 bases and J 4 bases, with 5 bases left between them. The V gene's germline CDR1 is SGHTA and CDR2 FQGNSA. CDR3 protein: CASSLQGYGYTF. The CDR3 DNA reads TGTGCCAGCAGCTTACAGGGCTATGGCTACACCTTC.

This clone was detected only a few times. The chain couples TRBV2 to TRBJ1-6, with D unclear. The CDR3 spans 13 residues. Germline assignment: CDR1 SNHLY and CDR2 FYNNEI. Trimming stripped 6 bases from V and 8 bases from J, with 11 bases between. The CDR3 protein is CASSPRMDSPLHF. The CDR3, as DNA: TGTGCCAGCAGCCCAAGGATGGATTCACCCCTCCACTTT.

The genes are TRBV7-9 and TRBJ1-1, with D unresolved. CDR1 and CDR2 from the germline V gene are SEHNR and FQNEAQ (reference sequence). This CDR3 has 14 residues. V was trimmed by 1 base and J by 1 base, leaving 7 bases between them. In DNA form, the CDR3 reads TGTGCCAGCAGCTTAGGTAAGCAGAACACTGAAGCTTTCTTT. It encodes CASSLGKQNTEAFF.

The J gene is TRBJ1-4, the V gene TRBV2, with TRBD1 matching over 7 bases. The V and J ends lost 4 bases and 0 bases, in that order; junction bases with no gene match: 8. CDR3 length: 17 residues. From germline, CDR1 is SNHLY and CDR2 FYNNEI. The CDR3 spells CASSVFGTVATNEKLFF. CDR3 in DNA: TGTGCCAGCAGTGTCTTTGGGACAGTTGCAACTAATGAAAAACTGTTTTTT.

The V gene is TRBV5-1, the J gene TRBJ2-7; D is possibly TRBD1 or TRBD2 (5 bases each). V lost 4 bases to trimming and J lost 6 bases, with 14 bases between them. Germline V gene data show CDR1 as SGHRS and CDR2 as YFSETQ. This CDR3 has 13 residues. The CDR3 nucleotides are TGCGCCAGCAGCCGTCGAGGGGATGGCGAGCAGTACTTC. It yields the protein CASSRRGDGEQYF.